A single sample gave rise to the 2 T cell receptor beta chains below, sequenced in a study of cytomegalovirus exposure and HLA in healthy donors. 13 Jbeta primers and 60 Vbeta primers were used for the PCR. The method was immunoSEQ multiplex PCR; TCRdb's version includes in-frame clones alone and lacks a portion of them. The data hold over 150,000 clones, with roughly 70% observed a single time. What was sequenced was PBMCs. These receptors were collected from a woman aged 25 to 45 in good health and CMV-seronegative.

The chain couples TRBV12-5 to TRBJ2-1; 10 positions match TRBD2. J gave up 2 bases and V 1 base, and 5 bases lay outside the gene matches. The germline CDR1 and CDR2 sequences are LGHNT and FRNRAP. This CDR3 is built from 17 residues. The CDR3 region has the DNA TGTGCTAGTGGTTTGGGTGGACTAGCGGTAACCTACAATGAGCAGTTCTTC. Encoded protein: CASGLGGLAVTYNEQFF. The whole variable domain, filled in from reference TRBV12-5 and TRBJ2-1, reads DARVTQTPRHKVTEMGQEVTMRCQPILGHNTVFWYRQTMMQGLELLAYFRNRAPLDDSGMPKDRFSAEMPDATLATLKIQPSEPRDSAVYFCASGLGGLAVTYNEQFFGPGTRLTVL.

This clone was seen a few times. The CDR3 protein is CASSEQGTGELFF. CDR3 coding DNA: TGTGCCAGCAGCGAACAGGGAACCGGGGAGCTGTTTTTT. V and J are TRBV9 and TRBJ2-2, with D maybe TRBD1 (6 bases). The germline CDR1 and CDR2 sequences are SGDLS and YYNGEE. The CDR3 is 13 residues long. Trimming removed 3 bases from V and 5 bases from J, with 8 bases in between.